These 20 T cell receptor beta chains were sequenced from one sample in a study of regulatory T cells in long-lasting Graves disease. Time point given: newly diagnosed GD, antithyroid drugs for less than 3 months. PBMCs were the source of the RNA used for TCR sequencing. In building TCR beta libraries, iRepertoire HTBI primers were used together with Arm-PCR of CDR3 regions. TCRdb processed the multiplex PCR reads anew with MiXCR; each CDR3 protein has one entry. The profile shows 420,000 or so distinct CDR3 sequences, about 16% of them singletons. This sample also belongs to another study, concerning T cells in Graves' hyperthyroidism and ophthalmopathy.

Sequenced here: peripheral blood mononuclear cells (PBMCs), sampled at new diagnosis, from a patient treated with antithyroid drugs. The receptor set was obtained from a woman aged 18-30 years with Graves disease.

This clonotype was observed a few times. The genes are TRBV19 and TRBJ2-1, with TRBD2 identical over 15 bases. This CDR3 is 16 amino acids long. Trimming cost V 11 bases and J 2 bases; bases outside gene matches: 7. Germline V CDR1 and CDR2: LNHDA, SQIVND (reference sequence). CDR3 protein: CAGNGLAGGTYNEQFF. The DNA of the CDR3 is TGTGCCGGTAATGGACTAGCGGGAGGGACCTACAATGAGCAGTTCTTC.

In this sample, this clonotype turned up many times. The CDR3 is CASSPDGTSRYNPGGETQYF. The CDR3 bases are TGCGCCAGCAGCCCGGACGGGACTAGCCGTTACAACCCGGGGGGAGAGACCCAGTACTTC. This chain joins TRBV4-1 and TRBJ2-5; 9 bases are a match to TRBD2. Germline V CDR1 and CDR2: MGHRA, YSYEKL. The CDR3 sequence is 20 residues long. The trim removed 4 bases at V and 4 bases at J, leaving 22 bases unmatched.

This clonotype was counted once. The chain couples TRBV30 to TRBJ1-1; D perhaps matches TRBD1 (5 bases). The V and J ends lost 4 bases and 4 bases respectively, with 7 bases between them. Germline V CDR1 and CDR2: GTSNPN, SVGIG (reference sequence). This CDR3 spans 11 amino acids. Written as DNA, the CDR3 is TGTGCCTGGACAGGGACCACTGAAGCTTTCTTT. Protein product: CAWTGTTEAFF.

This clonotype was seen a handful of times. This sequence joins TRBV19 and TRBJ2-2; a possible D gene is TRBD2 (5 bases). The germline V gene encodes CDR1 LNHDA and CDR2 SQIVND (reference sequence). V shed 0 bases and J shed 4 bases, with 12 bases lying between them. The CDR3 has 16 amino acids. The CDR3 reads CASSIDHRRTTGELFF. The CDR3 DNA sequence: TGTGCCAGTAGTATAGATCATCGGAGGACCACCGGGGAGCTGTTTTTT.

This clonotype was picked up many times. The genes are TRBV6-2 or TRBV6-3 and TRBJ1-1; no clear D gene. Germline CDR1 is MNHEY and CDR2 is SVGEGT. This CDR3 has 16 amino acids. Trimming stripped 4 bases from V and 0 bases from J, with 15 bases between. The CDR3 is CASSLGYRIMNTEAFF. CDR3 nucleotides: TGTGCCAGCAGTTTGGGGTACAGAATCATGAACACTGAAGCTTTCTTT.

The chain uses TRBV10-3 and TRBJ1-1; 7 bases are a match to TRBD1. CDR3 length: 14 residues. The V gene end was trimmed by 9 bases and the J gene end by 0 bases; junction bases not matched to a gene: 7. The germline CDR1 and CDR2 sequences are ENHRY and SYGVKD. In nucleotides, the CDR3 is TGTGCCATAGGGGGCAGGATAATGAACACTGAAGCTTTCTTT. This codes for CAIGGRIMNTEAFF.

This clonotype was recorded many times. The CDR3 loop reads CASSWDRLNTGELFF. The CDR3 region has the DNA TGTGCCAGCAGTTGGGACAGGCTGAACACCGGGGAGCTGTTTTTT. The gene calls are TRBV6-2 or TRBV6-3 and TRBJ2-2, with 8 bases that match TRBD1. J lost 1 base, V lost 4 bases, and 2 bases had no gene match. Germline assignment: CDR1 MNHEY and CDR2 SVGEGT. The CDR3 has 15 amino acids.

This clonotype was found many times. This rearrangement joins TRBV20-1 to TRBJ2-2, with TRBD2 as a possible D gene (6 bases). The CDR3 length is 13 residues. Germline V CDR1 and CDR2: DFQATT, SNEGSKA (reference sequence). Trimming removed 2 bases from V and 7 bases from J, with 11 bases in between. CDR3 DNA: TGCAGTGCTAGACCTTCGGGAGTCGGGGAGCTGTTTTTT. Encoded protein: CSARPSGVGELFF.

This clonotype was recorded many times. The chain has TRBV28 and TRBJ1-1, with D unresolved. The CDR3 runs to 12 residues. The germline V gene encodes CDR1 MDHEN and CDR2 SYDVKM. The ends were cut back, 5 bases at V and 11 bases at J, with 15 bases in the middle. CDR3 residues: CASSPPRKEAFF. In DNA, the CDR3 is TGTGCCAGCAGTCCCCCCAGGAAGGAGGCTTTCTTT.

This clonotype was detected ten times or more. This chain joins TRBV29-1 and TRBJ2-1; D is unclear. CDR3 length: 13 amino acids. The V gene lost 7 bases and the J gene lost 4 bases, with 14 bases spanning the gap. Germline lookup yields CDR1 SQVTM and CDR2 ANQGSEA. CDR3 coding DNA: TGCAGCGGTTGGGAACTGGGATACAATGAGCAGTTCTTC. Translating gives CSGWELGYNEQFF.

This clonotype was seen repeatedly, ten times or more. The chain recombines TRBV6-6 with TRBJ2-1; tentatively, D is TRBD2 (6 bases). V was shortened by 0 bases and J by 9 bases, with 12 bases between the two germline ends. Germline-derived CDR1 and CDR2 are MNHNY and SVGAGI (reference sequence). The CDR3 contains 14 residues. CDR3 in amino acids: CASSYSSRAGEQFF. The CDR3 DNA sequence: TGTGCCAGCAGTTACTCGAGTCGAGCGGGTGAGCAGTTCTTC.

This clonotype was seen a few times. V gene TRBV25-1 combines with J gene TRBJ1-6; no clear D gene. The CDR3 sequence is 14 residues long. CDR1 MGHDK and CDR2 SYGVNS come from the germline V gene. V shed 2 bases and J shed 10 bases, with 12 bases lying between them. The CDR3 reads CASSENRVESPLHF. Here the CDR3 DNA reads TGTGCCAGCAGTGAAAATAGGGTTGAGTCACCCCTCCACTTT.

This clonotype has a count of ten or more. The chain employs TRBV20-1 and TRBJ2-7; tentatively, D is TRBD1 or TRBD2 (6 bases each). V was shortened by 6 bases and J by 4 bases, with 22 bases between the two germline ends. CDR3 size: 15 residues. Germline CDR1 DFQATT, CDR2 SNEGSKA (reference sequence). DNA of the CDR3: TGCAGTGCCCCCCCGGGCGGGACAAGAGAGTACGAGCAGTACTTC. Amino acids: CSAPPGGTREYEQYF.

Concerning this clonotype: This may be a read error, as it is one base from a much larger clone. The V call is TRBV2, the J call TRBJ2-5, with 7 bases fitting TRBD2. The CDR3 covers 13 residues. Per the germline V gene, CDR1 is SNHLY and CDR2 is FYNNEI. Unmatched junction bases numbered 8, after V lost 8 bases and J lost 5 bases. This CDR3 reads CASGRAGEETQYF. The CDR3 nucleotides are TGTGCCAGCGGTCGGGCGGGAGAGGAGACCCAGTACTTC.

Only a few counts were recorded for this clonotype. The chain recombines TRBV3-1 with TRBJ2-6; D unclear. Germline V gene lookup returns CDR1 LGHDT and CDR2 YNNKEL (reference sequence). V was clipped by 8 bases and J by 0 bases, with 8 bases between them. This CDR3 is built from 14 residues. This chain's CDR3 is CASQSNSGANVLTF. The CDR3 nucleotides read TGTGCCAGCCAGAGTAACTCTGGGGCCAACGTCCTGACTTTC.

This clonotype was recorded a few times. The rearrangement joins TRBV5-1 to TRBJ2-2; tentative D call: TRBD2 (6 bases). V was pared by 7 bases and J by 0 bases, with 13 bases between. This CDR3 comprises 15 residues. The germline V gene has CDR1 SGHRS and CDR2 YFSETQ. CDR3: CASASGGTNTGELFF. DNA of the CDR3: TGCGCCAGCGCCTCCGGGGGAACGAACACCGGGGAGCTGTTTTTT.

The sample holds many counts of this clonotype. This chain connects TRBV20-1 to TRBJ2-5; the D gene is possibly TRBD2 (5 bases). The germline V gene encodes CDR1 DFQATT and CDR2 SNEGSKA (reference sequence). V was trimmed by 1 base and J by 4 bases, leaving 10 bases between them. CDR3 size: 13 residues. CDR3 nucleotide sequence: TGCAGTGCTAGAGCGGGATTCGGAGAGACCCAGTACTTC. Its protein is CSARAGFGETQYF.

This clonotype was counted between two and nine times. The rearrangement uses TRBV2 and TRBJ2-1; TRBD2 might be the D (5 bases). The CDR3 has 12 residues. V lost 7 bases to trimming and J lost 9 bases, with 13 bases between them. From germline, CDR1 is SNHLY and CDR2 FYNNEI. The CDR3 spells CASTRGTPEQFF. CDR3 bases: TGTGCCAGCACTCGGGGAACTCCTGAGCAGTTCTTC.

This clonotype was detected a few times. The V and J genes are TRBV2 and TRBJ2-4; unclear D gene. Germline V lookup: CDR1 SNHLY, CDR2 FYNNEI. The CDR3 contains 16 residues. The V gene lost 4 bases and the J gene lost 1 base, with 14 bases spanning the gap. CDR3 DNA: TGTGCCAGCAGTGGTCCGAGAAGAGAGGCCAAAAACATTCAGTACTTC. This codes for CASSGPRREAKNIQYF.

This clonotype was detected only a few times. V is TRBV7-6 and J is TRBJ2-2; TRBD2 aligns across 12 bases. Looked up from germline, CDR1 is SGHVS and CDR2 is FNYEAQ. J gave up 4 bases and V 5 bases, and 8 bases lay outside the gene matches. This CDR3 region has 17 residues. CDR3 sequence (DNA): TGTGCCAGCAGCAGACGCCCGGGACTAGCGGGCACCGGGGAGCTGTTTTTT. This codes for CASSRRPGLAGTGELFF.